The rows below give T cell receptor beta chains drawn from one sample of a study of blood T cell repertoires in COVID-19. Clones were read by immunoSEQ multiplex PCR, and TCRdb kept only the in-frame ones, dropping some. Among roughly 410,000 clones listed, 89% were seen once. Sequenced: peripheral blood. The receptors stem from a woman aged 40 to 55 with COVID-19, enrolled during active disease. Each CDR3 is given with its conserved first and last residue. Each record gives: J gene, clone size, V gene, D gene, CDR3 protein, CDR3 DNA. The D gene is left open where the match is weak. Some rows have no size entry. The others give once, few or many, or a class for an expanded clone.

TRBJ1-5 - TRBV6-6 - CASSYSIGQPQHF TGTGCCAGCAGTTACTCGATCGGGCAGCCCCAGCATTTT
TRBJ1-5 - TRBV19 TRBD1 CASSLRTGWVFGQPQHF TGTGCCAGTAGTCTCCGGACAGGGTGGGTTTTTGGTCAGCCCCAGCATTTT
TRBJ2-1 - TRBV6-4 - CASIANQGGEQFF TGTGCCAGCATTGCCAACCAAGGAGGAGAGCAGTTCTTC
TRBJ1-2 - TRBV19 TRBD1 CAAGQGVGYTF TGTGCCGCCGGACAGGGGGTCGGCTACACCTTC
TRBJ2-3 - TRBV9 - CASSVQPRDTQYF TGTGCCAGCAGCGTACAACCCCGGGATACGCAGTATTTT
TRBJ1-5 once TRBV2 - CASSQQGLGQPQHF TGTGCCAGCAGTCAACAGGGATTAGGCCAGCCCCAGCATTTT
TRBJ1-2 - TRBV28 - CASSPVLYTGYTF TGTGCCAGCAGCCCCGTTCTTTACACGGGCTACACCTTC
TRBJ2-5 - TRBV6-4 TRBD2 CASSEGAGGQETQYF TGTGCCAGCAGTGAAGGAGCGGGGGGGCAAGAGACCCAGTACTTC
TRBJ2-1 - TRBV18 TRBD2 CASSPRLAGGFYEQFF TGTGCCAGCTCACCCCGACTAGCGGGGGGGTTCTATGAGCAGTTCTTC
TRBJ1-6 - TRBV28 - CASSSPTQGLKSSPLHF TGTGCCAGCAGCTCCCCTACCCAGGGCCTTAAATCATCACCCCTCCACTTT
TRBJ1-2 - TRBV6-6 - CASSRDGYTF TGTGCCAGCAGCAGGGATGGCTACACCTTC
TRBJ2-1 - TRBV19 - CASSIDSWNRWNEQFF TGTGCCAGTAGTATAGATAGTTGGAACAGGTGGAATGAGCAGTTCTTC
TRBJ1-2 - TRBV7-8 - CASSKSRANYGYTF TGTGCCAGCAGCAAATCTCGCGCTAACTATGGCTACACCTTC
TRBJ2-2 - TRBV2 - CASRTGGRTGELFF TGTGCCAGCAGGACAGGAGGCCGCACCGGGGAGCTGTTTTTT
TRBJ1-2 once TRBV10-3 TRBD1 CAISESLTGGLDYTF TGTGCCATCAGTGAGTCCCTTACAGGGGGCTTGGATTACACCTTC
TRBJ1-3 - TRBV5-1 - CASSLNGGGNTIYF TGCGCCAGCAGCTTGAATGGCGGCGGAAACACCATATATTTT
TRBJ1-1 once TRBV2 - CASSSTLTVMNTEAFF TGTGCCAGCAGTTCTACATTGACAGTTATGAACACTGAAGCTTTCTTT
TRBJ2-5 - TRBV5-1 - CASSLLVQETQYF TGCGCCAGCAGCCTCCTCGTCCAAGAGACCCAGTACTTC
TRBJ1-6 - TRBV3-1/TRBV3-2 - CASSPWRPRALHF TGTGCCAGCAGCCCCTGGCGTCCCAGGGCCCTCCACTTT